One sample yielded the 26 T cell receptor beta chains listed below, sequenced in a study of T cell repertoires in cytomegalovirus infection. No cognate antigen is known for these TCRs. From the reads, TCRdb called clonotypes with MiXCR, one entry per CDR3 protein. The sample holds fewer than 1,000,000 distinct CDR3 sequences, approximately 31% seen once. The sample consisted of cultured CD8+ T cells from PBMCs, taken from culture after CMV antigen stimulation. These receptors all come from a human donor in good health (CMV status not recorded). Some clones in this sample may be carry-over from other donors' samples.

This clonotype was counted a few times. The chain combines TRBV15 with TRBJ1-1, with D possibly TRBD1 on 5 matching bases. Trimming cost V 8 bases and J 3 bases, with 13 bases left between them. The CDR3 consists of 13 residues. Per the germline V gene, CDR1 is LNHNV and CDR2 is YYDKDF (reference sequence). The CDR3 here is CATFGHPYTEAFF. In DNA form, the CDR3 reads TGTGCCACCTTTGGACACCCCTACACTGAAGCTTTCTTT.

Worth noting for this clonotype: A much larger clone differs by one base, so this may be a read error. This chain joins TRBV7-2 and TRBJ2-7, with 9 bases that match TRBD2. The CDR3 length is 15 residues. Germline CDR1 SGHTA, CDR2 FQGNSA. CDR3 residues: CAGSLASGGIYEQYF. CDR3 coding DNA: TGTGCCGGCAGCTTAGCCAGCGGGGGGATCTACGAGCAGTACTTC.

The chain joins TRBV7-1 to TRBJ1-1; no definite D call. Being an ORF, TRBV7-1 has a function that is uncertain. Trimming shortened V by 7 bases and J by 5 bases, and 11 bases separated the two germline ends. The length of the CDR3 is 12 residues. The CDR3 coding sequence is TGTGCCAGCACGGAGACAAAAACTGAAGCTTTCTTT. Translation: CASTETKTEAFF.

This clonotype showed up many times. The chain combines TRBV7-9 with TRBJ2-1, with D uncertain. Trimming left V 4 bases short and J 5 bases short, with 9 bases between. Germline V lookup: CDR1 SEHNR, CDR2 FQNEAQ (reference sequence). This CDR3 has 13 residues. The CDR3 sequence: CASSSPGDNEQFF. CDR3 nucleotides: TGTGCCAGCAGCTCCCCCGGAGACAATGAGCAGTTCTTC.

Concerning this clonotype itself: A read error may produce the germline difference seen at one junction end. Here the CDR3 reads CVSSPGYPDTDTQYF. Here the CDR3 DNA reads TGTGTCAGCAGCCCCGGGTATCCTGACACAGATACGCAGTATTTT. This chain links TRBV6-2 or TRBV6-3 with TRBJ2-3; no reliable D call. Germline CDR1 and CDR2: MNHEY and SVGEGT. This CDR3 is 15 amino acids long.

CDR3: CASSLASEYGYTF. CDR3 in DNA: TGTGCCAGCAGCTTAGCGTCCGAGTATGGCTACACCTTC. This chain joins TRBV7-2 and TRBJ1-2; D gene ambiguous. Trimming took off 0 bases at V and 5 bases at J, with 7 bases between the two ends. This CDR3 comprises 13 residues. Germline lookup yields CDR1 SGHTA and CDR2 FQGNSA.

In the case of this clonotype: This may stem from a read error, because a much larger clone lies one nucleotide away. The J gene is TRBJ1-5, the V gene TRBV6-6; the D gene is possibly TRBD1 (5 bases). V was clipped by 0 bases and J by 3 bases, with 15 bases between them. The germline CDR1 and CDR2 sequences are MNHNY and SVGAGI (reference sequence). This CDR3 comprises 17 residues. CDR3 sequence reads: CASSYSSDSTNNQPQHF. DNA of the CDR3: TGTGCCAGCAGTTACTCTTCAGACAGTACCAACAATCAGCCCCAGCATTTT.

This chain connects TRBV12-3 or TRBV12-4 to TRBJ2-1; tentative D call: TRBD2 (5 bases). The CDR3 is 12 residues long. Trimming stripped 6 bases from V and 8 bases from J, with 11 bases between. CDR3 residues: CASSMGRYEQFF. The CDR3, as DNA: TGTGCCAGCAGCATGGGGAGATATGAGCAGTTCTTC.

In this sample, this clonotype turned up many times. This CDR3 is CASSPRRAGGVNHYGYTF. For the CDR3, the DNA is TGTGCCAGCAGCCCCAGAAGGGCAGGGGGCGTTAATCACTATGGCTACACCTTC. The chain couples TRBV7-6 to TRBJ1-2, with 8 bases matching TRBD1. Unmatched junction bases numbered 17, after V lost 5 bases and J lost 3 bases. CDR1 and CDR2 (germline): SGHVS, FNYEAQ. The CDR3 contains 18 residues.

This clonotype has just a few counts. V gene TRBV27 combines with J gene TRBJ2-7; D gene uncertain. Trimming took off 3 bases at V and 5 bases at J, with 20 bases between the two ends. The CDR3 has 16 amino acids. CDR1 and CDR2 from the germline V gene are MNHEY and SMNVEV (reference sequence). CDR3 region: CASSFSLGSSTNEQYV. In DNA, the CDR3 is TGTGCCAGCAGTTTCTCTCTGGGATCGAGTACCAACGAGCAGTACGTC.

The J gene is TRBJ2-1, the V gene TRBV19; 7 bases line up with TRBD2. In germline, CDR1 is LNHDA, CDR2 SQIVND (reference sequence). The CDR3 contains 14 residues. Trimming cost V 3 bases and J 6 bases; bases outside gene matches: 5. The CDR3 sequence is CASSMFSGSNEQFF. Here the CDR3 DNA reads TGTGCCAGTAGTATGTTTAGCGGGTCCAATGAGCAGTTCTTC.

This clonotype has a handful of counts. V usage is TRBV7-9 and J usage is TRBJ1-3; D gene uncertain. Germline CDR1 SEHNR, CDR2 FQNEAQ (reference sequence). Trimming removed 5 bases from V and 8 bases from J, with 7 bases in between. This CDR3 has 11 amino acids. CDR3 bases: TGTGCCAGCAGCCGTTTGGACACCATATATTTT. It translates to CASSRLDTIYF.

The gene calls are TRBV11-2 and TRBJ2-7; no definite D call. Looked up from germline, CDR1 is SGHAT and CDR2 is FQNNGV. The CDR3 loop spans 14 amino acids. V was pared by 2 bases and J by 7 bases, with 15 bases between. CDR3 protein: CASSLKVESGEQYV. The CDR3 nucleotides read TGTGCCAGCAGCTTAAAGGTGGAGTCGGGTGAGCAGTACGTC.

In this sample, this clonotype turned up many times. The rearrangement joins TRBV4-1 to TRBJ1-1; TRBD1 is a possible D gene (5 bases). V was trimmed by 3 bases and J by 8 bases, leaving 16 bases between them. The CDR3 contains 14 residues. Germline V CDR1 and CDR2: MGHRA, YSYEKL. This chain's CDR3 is CASSHLRDPAEAFF. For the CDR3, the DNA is TGCGCCAGCAGCCACTTACGGGACCCTGCCGAAGCTTTCTTT.

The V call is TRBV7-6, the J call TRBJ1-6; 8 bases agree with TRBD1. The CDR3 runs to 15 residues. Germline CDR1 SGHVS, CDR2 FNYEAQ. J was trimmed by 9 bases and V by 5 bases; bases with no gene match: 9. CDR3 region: CASSRAGGNGSPLHF. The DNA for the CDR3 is TGTGCCAGCAGCCGGGCAGGGGGCAACGGTTCACCCCTCCACTTT.

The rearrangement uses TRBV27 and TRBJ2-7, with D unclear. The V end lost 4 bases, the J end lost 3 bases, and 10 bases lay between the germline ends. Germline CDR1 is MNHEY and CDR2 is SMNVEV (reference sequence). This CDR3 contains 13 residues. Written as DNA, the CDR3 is TGTGCCAGCAGTTCAGGACCGCGCTACGAGCAGTACGTC. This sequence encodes CASSSGPRYEQYV.

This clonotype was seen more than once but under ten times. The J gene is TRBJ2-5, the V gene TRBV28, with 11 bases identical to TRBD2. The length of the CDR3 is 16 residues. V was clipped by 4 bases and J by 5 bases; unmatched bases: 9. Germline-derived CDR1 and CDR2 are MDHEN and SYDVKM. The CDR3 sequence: CASSYPTSGGWETQYF. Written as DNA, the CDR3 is TGTGCCAGCAGTTACCCTACTAGCGGGGGTTGGGAGACCCAGTACTTC. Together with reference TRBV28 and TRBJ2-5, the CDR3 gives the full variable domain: DVKVTQSSRYLVKRTGEKVFLECVQDMDHENMFWYRQDPGLGLRLIYFSYDVKMKEKGDIPEGYSVSREKKERFSLILESASTNQTSMYLCASSYPTSGGWETQYFGPGTRLLVL.

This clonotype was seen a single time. CDR3 amino acids: CASTPSLGANVLTF. The CDR3 DNA is TGTGCCAGTACTCCCTCCCTAGGGGCCAACGTCCTGACTTTC. V usage is TRBV7-2 and J usage is TRBJ2-6; no reliable D call. The germline gives CDR1 SGHTA, CDR2 FQGNSA. V lost 9 bases to trimming and J lost 4 bases, with 13 bases between them. The CDR3 length is 14 residues.

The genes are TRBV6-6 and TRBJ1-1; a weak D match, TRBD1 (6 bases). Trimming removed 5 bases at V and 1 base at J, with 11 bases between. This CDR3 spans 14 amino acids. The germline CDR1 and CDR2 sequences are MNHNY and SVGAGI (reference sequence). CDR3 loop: CASSDLTGNTEAFF. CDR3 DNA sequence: TGTGCCAGCAGTGATTTGACAGGGAACACTGAAGCTTTCTTT.

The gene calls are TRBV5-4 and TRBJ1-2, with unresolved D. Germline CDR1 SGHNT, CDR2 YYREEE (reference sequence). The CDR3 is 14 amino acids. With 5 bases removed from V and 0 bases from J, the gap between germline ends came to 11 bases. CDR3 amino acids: CASRESGANYGYTF. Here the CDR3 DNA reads TGTGCCAGCAGAGAGTCCGGGGCTAACTATGGCTACACCTTC.

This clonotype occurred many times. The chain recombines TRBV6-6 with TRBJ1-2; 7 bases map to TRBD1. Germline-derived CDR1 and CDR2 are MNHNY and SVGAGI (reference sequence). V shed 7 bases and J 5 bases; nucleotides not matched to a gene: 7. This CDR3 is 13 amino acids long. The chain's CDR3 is CASNPGGAYGYTF. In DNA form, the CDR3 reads TGTGCCAGCAATCCAGGGGGGGCTTATGGCTACACCTTC.

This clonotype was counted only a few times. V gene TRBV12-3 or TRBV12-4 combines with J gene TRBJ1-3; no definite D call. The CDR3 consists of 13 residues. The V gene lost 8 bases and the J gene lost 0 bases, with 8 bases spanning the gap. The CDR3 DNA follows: TGTGCCAGCTGGAGCCTCTCTGGAAACACCATATATTTT. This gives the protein CASWSLSGNTIYF.

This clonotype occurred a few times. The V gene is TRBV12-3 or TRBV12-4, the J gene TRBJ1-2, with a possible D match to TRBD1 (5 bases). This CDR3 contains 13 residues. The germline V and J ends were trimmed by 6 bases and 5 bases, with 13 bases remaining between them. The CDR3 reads CASRGRGGYGYTF. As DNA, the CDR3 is TGTGCCAGCAGAGGCCGGGGGGGATATGGCTACACCTTC.

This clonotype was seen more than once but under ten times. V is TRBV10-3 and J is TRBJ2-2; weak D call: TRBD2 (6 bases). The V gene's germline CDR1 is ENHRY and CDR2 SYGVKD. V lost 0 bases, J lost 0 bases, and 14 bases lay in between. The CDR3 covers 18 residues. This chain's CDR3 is CAISESTRRGTNTGELFF. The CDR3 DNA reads TGTGCCATCAGTGAGTCGACCCGGCGGGGAACGAACACCGGGGAGCTGTTTTTT.

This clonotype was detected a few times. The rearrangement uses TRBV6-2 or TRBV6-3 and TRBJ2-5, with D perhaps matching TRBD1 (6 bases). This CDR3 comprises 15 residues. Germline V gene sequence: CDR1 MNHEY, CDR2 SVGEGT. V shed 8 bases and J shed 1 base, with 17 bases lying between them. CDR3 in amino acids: CASCPPGHFQETQYF. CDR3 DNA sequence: TGTGCCAGCTGCCCACCGGGACACTTCCAAGAGACCCAGTACTTC.

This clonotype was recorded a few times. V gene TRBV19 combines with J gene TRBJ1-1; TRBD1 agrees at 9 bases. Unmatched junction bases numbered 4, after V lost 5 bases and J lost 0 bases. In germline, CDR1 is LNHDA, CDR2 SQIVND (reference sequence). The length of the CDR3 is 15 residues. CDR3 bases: TGTGCCAGTAGTTTATACAGGGGGCTGAACACTGAAGCTTTCTTT. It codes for CASSLYRGLNTEAFF.